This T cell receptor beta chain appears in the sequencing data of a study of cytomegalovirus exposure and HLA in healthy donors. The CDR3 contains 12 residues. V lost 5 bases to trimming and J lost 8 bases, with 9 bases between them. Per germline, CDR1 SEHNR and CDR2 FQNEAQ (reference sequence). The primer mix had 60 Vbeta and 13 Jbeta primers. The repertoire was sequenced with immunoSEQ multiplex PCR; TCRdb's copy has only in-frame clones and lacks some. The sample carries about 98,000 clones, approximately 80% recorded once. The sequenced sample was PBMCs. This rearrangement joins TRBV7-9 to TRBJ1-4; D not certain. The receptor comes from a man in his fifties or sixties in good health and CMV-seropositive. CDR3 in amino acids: CASSPRPEKLFF. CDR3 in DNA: TGTGCCAGCAGCCCCCGTCCCGAAAAACTGTTTTTT. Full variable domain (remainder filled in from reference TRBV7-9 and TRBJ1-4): DTGVSQNPRHKITKRGQNVTFRCDPISEHNRLYWYRQTLGQGPEFLTYFQNEAQLEKSRLLSDRFSAERPKGSFSTLEIQRTEQGDSAMYLCASSPRPEKLFFGSGTQLSVL.